Listed below are T cell receptor beta chains from one sample, sequenced in a study of CD8 T cells in Susac syndrome. MiXCR was run by TCRdb on the immunoSEQ multiplex PCR reads, yielding one entry per CDR3 protein. This sample has 150,000 to 160,000 distinct CDR3 sequences, with 90% to 95% found just once. The sequencing input was CD4+ T cells from PBMCs. The receptors come from a human donor with Susac syndrome. The CDR3 runs from the conserved cysteine through the conserved F or W. D genes are given only for firm matches. Expanded clones get a size class; other rows say once, few or many, or leave the size out.

v_gene: TRBV6-2/TRBV6-3; abundance: .; j_gene: TRBJ1-1; d_gene: TRBD1; CDR3aa: CASSYSTLYRGRRTEAFF; CDR3nt: TGTGCCAGCAGTTACTCGACTTTATACAGGGGGCGCAGGACTGAAGCTTTCTTT
v_gene: TRBV7-8; abundance: .; j_gene: TRBJ1-4; d_gene: .; CDR3aa: CASSLTGRREKLFF; CDR3nt: TGTGCCAGCAGCCTCACAGGGAGGAGGGAAAAACTGTTTTTT
v_gene: TRBV7-9; abundance: .; j_gene: TRBJ2-7; d_gene: .; CDR3aa: CASSLVGRGAYEQYF; CDR3nt: TGTGCCAGCAGCTTAGTGGGAAGGGGGGCCTACGAGCAGTACTTC
v_gene: TRBV27; abundance: once; j_gene: TRBJ2-6; d_gene: .; CDR3aa: CASKAGGHVLTF; CDR3nt: TGTGCCAGCAAAGCTGGGGGGCACGTCCTGACTTTC
v_gene: TRBV9; abundance: .; j_gene: TRBJ2-5; d_gene: .; CDR3aa: CASSVHPPRETQYF; CDR3nt: TGTGCCAGCAGCGTACATCCGCCGCGGGAGACCCAGTACTTC
v_gene: TRBV12-3/TRBV12-4; abundance: .; j_gene: TRBJ1-1; d_gene: .; CDR3aa: CASSKQENTEAFF; CDR3nt: TGTGCCAGCAGCAAACAGGAAAACACTGAAGCTTTCTTT
v_gene: TRBV5-1; abundance: .; j_gene: TRBJ2-7; d_gene: .; CDR3aa: CASSPEGGGFHEQYF; CDR3nt: TGCGCCAGCAGCCCGGAAGGAGGGGGCTTCCACGAGCAGTACTTC
v_gene: TRBV24-1; abundance: once; j_gene: TRBJ1-5; d_gene: .; CDR3aa: CATSDFSSNQPQHF; CDR3nt: TGTGCCACCAGTGATTTTTCGAGCAATCAGCCCCAGCATTTT
v_gene: TRBV6-5; abundance: .; j_gene: TRBJ1-2; d_gene: TRBD1; CDR3aa: CASSYESRGRAIYGYTF; CDR3nt: TGTGCCAGCAGTTACGAGAGCAGGGGGCGCGCTATCTATGGCTACACCTTC
v_gene: TRBV27; abundance: once; j_gene: TRBJ1-1; d_gene: .; CDR3aa: CASMTGGKRTEAFF; CDR3nt: TGTGCCAGCATGACGGGGGGCAAGAGAACTGAAGCTTTCTTT
v_gene: TRBV5-1; abundance: .; j_gene: TRBJ2-6; d_gene: .; CDR3aa: CASCPASGANVLTF; CDR3nt: TGCGCCAGCTGCCCGGCCTCTGGGGCCAACGTCCTGACTTTC
v_gene: TRBV20-1; abundance: .; j_gene: TRBJ2-5; d_gene: .; CDR3aa: CSAITPTGQETQYF; CDR3nt: TGCAGTGCCATCACACCGACAGGCCAAGAGACCCAGTACTTC
v_gene: TRBV20-1; abundance: .; j_gene: TRBJ2-7; d_gene: .; CDR3aa: CSARDVRTPAYEQYF; CDR3nt: TGCAGTGCTAGAGACGTCAGGACACCCGCCTACGAGCAGTACTTC
v_gene: TRBV2; abundance: .; j_gene: TRBJ1-2; d_gene: .; CDR3aa: CASSEEVRNYGYTF; CDR3nt: TGTGCCAGCAGTGAAGAGGTTCGGAACTATGGCTACACCTTC
v_gene: TRBV19; abundance: .; j_gene: TRBJ2-3; d_gene: TRBD1; CDR3aa: CASNVGTARTDTQYF; CDR3nt: TGTGCCAGTAATGTGGGGACAGCACGCACAGATACGCAGTATTTT
v_gene: TRBV20-1; abundance: .; j_gene: TRBJ2-7; d_gene: .; CDR3aa: CSATLRGGDEQYF; CDR3nt: TGCAGTGCTACCCTAAGGGGGGGAGACGAGCAGTACTTC
v_gene: TRBV11-3; abundance: .; j_gene: TRBJ2-2; d_gene: TRBD1; CDR3aa: CASRSGGTNTGELFF; CDR3nt: TGTGCCAGCAGGTCAGGGGGCACGAACACCGGGGAGCTGTTTTTT
v_gene: TRBV18; abundance: .; j_gene: TRBJ1-6; d_gene: .; CDR3aa: CASSVSRDNNLHF; CDR3nt: TGTGCCAGCTCTGTGTCGAGAGACAATAACCTCCACTTT
v_gene: TRBV5-1; abundance: .; j_gene: TRBJ2-7; d_gene: .; CDR3aa: CASSLIGGPSYEQYF; CDR3nt: TGCGCCAGCAGCTTGATCGGGGGGCCCTCCTACGAGCAGTACTTC
v_gene: TRBV7-8; abundance: .; j_gene: TRBJ2-3; d_gene: .; CDR3aa: CASSFGMTGRTDTQYF; CDR3nt: TGTGCCAGCAGCTTTGGGATGACAGGGAGGACAGATACGCAGTATTTT
v_gene: TRBV29-1; abundance: once; j_gene: TRBJ1-2; d_gene: .; CDR3aa: CSVFSQRFYGYTF; CDR3nt: TGCAGCGTCTTCTCCCAGAGATTCTATGGCTACACCTTC
v_gene: TRBV27; abundance: .; j_gene: TRBJ2-2; d_gene: .; CDR3aa: CASSFGGRTGELFF; CDR3nt: TGTGCCAGCAGTTTTGGGGGAAGGACCGGGGAGCTGTTTTTT
v_gene: TRBV5-1; abundance: .; j_gene: TRBJ2-1; d_gene: .; CDR3aa: CASTRSNEQFF; CDR3nt: TGCGCCAGCACCAGGAGCAATGAGCAGTTCTTC
v_gene: TRBV9; abundance: .; j_gene: TRBJ2-7; d_gene: TRBD2; CDR3aa: CASAKGPGTSGDSYEQYF; CDR3nt: TGTGCCAGCGCGAAGGGACCGGGGACTAGCGGGGACTCCTACGAGCAGTACTTC
v_gene: TRBV3-1; abundance: .; j_gene: TRBJ1-6; d_gene: .; CDR3aa: CASSPGRTKGPLHF; CDR3nt: TGTGCCAGCAGCCCCGGACGGACAAAAGGCCCCCTCCACTTT
v_gene: TRBV29-1; abundance: .; j_gene: TRBJ2-5; d_gene: TRBD2; CDR3aa: CSATRPGLAGGWTQYF; CDR3nt: TGCAGCGCCACGCGGCCGGGATTAGCGGGGGGGTGGACCCAGTACTTC
v_gene: TRBV6-2/TRBV6-3; abundance: .; j_gene: TRBJ2-7; d_gene: .; CDR3aa: CASSPVGHLSYEQYF; CDR3nt: TGTGCCAGCAGCCCCGTGGGACACTTATCCTACGAGCAGTACTTC
v_gene: TRBV19; abundance: .; j_gene: TRBJ2-1; d_gene: TRBD1; CDR3aa: CASNPGQRRNEQFF; CDR3nt: TGTGCCAGTAACCCGGGACAGCGACGTAATGAGCAGTTCTTC